This passage covers 18 T cell receptor beta chains from one sample sequenced in a study of cytomegalovirus exposure and HLA in healthy donors. 60 Vbeta and 13 Jbeta primers were used in PCR. Generated by immunoSEQ multiplex PCR, the TCRdb table keeps only in-frame clones and is missing some. This table holds 120,000 or so clones, 80% found once. Specimen: PBMCs. The receptors come from a male donor in good health and CMV-seronegative.

The rearrangement uses TRBV6-5 and TRBJ2-2; D may be TRBD2 (6 bases). Trimming stripped 10 bases from V and 6 bases from J, with 15 bases between. Germline values: CDR1 MNHEY, CDR2 SVGAGI. This CDR3 region has 13 residues. The CDR3 DNA sequence: TGTGCCACCGGCTGGTCGGGGGCCGGGGAGCTGTTTTTT. It yields the protein CATGWSGAGELFF.

This chain connects TRBV5-6 to TRBJ2-5; 7 bases match TRBD1. The germline V gene encodes CDR1 SGHDT and CDR2 YYEEEE. The CDR3 sequence is 14 residues long. J lost 6 bases, V lost 4 bases, and 9 bases had no gene match. CDR3 bases: TGTGCCAGCAGCGCCGGGACAGTCGAAAAGACCCAGTACTTC. Translating it yields CASSAGTVEKTQYF.

For this clone: One end of the junction fails to match germline, which may point to a read error. Other DNA sequences of this sample code for an identical CDR3. The chain couples TRBV5-4 to TRBJ2-3, with D possibly TRBD2 on 5 matching bases. This CDR3 comprises 13 residues. The V gene's germline CDR1 is SGHNT and CDR2 YYREEE (reference sequence). Here the CDR3 reads CASSWESTDTQYF. CDR3 DNA: TGTGCCAGCAGCTGGGAGAGCACGGATACGCAGTATTTT. Drawing the rest from reference TRBV5-4 and TRBJ2-3, the complete variable domain is ETGVTQSPTHLIKTRGQQVTLRCSSQSGHNTVSWYQQALGQGPQFIFQYYREEENGRGNFPPRFSGLQFPNYSSELNVNALELDDSALYLCASSWESTDTQYFGPGTRLTVL.

The V and J genes are TRBV7-6 and TRBJ2-7; TRBD2 matches 7 bases. This CDR3 spans 17 amino acids. Germline CDR1 is SGHVS and CDR2 is FNYEAQ. With V trimmed by 5 bases and J by 6 bases, 19 bases remained unmatched. The CDR3 DNA reads as TGTGCCAGCAGCCCCAGAACAGCGGGGACCTCGAGTCCCGAGCAGTACTTC. It codes for CASSPRTAGTSSPEQYF.

The J gene is TRBJ2-2, the V gene TRBV9, with 7 bases identical to TRBD2. V was pared by 0 bases and J by 2 bases, with 1 base of the junction left unmatched. CDR1 is SGDLS and CDR2 is YYNGEE in the germline V gene. This CDR3 contains 15 residues. The CDR3 spells CASSVAGGNTGELFF. For the CDR3, the DNA is TGTGCCAGCAGCGTAGCGGGAGGCAACACCGGGGAGCTGTTTTTT.

This chain connects TRBV14 to TRBJ1-2; no reliable D call. The V end lost 1 base, the J end lost 0 bases, and 3 bases lay between the germline ends. The CDR3 extends over 13 amino acids. CDR1 and CDR2 from the germline V gene are SGHDN and FVKESK. CDR3 coding DNA: TGTGCCAGCAGCCAAGGAGCTAACTATGGCTACACCTTC. Translation gives CASSQGANYGYTF.

The chain combines TRBV5-1 with TRBJ2-1, with TRBD2 matching over 8 bases. Germline V gives CDR1 SGHRS, CDR2 YFSETQ. The CDR3 totals 16 residues. The V gene end was trimmed by 1 base and the J gene end by 0 bases; junction bases not matched to a gene: 3. The CDR3 DNA reads as TGCGCCAGCAGCTTGCCGCGGGAGGCCTCCTACAATGAGCAGTTCTTC. Translation: CASSLPREASYNEQFF.

The chain carries TRBV5-1 and TRBJ2-2, with D tentatively TRBD1 (5 bases). Germline CDR1 SGHRS, CDR2 YFSETQ. The CDR3 covers 16 residues. Trimming took 1 base from V and 3 from J, leaving 13 bases between them. The CDR3 DNA reads as TGCGCCAGCAGCTTGAGTCCTTGGGGCGACACCGGGGAGCTGTTTTTT. This gives the protein CASSLSPWGDTGELFF.

This sequence joins TRBV5-8 and TRBJ1-5; D not resolved. The CDR3 runs 13 residues. CDR1 and CDR2 (germline): SGHTS, YDEGEE. The V end was cut by 4 bases, the J end by 4 bases, with 9 bases between. In nucleotides, the CDR3 is TGTGCCAGCAGCAACGGAGGGAATCAGCCCCAGCATTTT. Its translation: CASSNGGNQPQHF.

The chain employs TRBV19 and TRBJ1-1, with a tentative D call TRBD1 (5 bases). The V and J ends lost 7 bases and 9 bases respectively, with 15 bases between them. The CDR3 covers 12 residues. Germline lookup yields CDR1 LNHDA and CDR2 SQIVND (reference sequence). The DNA for the CDR3 is TGTGCCAGTAATTCATGGGAGGGGAAAGCTTTCTTT. Protein: CASNSWEGKAFF.

A few counts support this clone. This sequence joins TRBV7-2 and TRBJ1-1; a possible D gene is TRBD1 (6 bases). Germline V gives CDR1 SGHTA, CDR2 FQGNSA. The CDR3 is 15 residues long. V lost 11 bases and J 3 bases, leaving 22 bases between the germline ends. CDR3 nucleotides: TGTGCCTCCAAAGGAAGCAGGGGCAGGGACACTGAAGCTTTCTTT. Translating it yields CASKGSRGRDTEAFF.

This clone was seen more than once but under ten times. The chain couples TRBV30 to TRBJ2-7, with D tentatively TRBD1 (5 bases). Germline-derived CDR1 and CDR2 are GTSNPN and SVGIG (reference sequence). The CDR3 is 11 amino acids. Trimming removed 0 bases at V and 6 bases at J, with 6 bases between. The CDR3 loop reads CAWSVRGEQYF. DNA of the CDR3: TGTGCCTGGAGTGTAAGGGGCGAGCAGTACTTC.

V gene TRBV27 combines with J gene TRBJ2-7, with a possible D match to TRBD2 (6 bases). Trimming left V 5 bases short and J 6 bases short, with 14 bases between. This CDR3 has 13 residues. From germline, CDR1 is MNHEY and CDR2 SMNVEV (reference sequence). CDR3 nucleotide sequence: TGTGCCAGCAGTCTCGTGGGGGGTCGCGAGCAGTACTTC. Translated, it gives CASSLVGGREQYF.

The J gene is TRBJ1-1, the V gene TRBV4-1; the match to TRBD1 covers 8 bases. In germline, CDR1 is MGHRA, CDR2 YSYEKL. V dropped 3 bases and J dropped 1; count of bases not matched to a gene: 10. The CDR3 is made up of 17 amino acids. CDR3 nucleotide sequence: TGCGCCAGCAGCCATCGCGACAGGGGCAGCCAGAACACTGAAGCTTTCTTT. It codes for CASSHRDRGSQNTEAFF.

The CDR3 is CASSPGAFYNSPLHF. CDR3 nucleotides: TGTGCCAGCAGCCCTGGGGCATTCTATAATTCACCCCTCCACTTT. The chain couples TRBV13 to TRBJ1-6; D possibly corresponds to TRBD1 (5 bases). CDR3 size: 15 residues. From germline, CDR1 is PRHDT and CDR2 FYEKMQ (reference sequence). With 5 bases removed from V and 3 bases from J, the gap between germline ends came to 11 bases.

The chain uses TRBV19 and TRBJ2-2; 7 nucleotides match TRBD1. From germline, CDR1 is LNHDA and CDR2 SQIVND (reference sequence). The CDR3 covers 13 residues. The trim removed 6 bases at V and 4 bases at J, leaving 2 bases unmatched. CDR3 bases: TGTGCCAGTAGCCGACAGGGCACCGGGGAGCTGTTTTTT. Amino acid sequence: CASSRQGTGELFF.

CDR3 DNA sequence: TGTGCCAGCAGGATAAGCGGGAACCCCACAGATACGCAGTATTTT. This codes for CASRISGNPTDTQYF. V and J are TRBV5-4 and TRBJ2-3, with 7 positions matching TRBD2. Per the germline V gene, CDR1 is SGHNT and CDR2 is YYREEE (reference sequence). V trimming: 5 bases; J trimming: 2 bases; junction bases outside the gene matches: 8. CDR3 length: 15 amino acids.

This chain connects TRBV10-3 to TRBJ1-2, with 9 bases matching TRBD1. The CDR3 loop spans 15 amino acids. Trimming took 6 bases from V and 8 from J; bases not matched to a gene: 13. Germline V CDR1 and CDR2: ENHRY, SYGVKD. The CDR3 DNA reads as TGTGCCATCAGAACGGGACAGGGCAAAACGGGAGGCTACACCTTC. This encodes CAIRTGQGKTGGYTF.